The rows below give T cell receptor beta chains drawn from one sample of a study of prognosis after radiotherapy for stage I lung cancer. From the multiplex PCR reads, TCRdb called clonotypes with MiXCR, one entry per CDR3 protein. In the table there are approximately 11,000 distinct CDR3 sequences, about 53% of which are singletons. The specimen comprised PBMCs, sampled before or after stereotactic body radiation therapy (not recorded which). The receptors shown here come from a donor of 50 years or more with non-small cell lung cancer. The CDR3 runs from the conserved cysteine through the conserved F or W. D genes are given only for firm matches. The size entry is marked missing in some rows and otherwise reads once, few, many or a size class.

D: -
size: -
J: TRBJ2-5
V: TRBV7-2
CDR3: CASSPRRASEIQYF
DNA: TGTGCCAGCAGCCCCCGGAGGGCTTCTGAGATCCAGTACTTC

D: -
size: -
J: TRBJ2-2
V: TRBV5-1
CDR3: CASSYDCAGEPFF
DNA: TGCGCCAGCAGCTACGATTGTGCCGGGGAGCCGTTTTTT

D: -
size: medium-sized
J: TRBJ1-4
V: TRBV6-5
CDR3: CASSYWGRPTNEKLFF
DNA: TGTGCCAGCAGTTACTGGGGACGGCCAACTAATGAAAAACTGTTTTTT

D: -
size: medium-sized
J: TRBJ1-5
V: TRBV6-5
CDR3: CASSYSRQMDQPQHF
DNA: TGTGCCAGCAGTTACTCGAGACAGATGGATCAGCCCCAGCATTTT

D: TRBD2
size: medium-sized
J: TRBJ2-7
V: TRBV5-1
CDR3: CASSSGTSGRAWGEQYF
DNA: TGCGCCAGCTCCTCCGGGACTAGCGGGAGGGCCTGGGGCGAGCAGTACTTC

D: TRBD2
size: -
J: TRBJ2-2
V: TRBV30
CDR3: CTMGGRTNTGELFF
DNA: TGTACTATGGGGGGGAGAACGAACACCGGGGAGCTGTTTTTT

D: -
size: medium-sized
J: TRBJ2-3
V: TRBV4-1
CDR3: CASSQSLRGITDTQYF
DNA: TGCGCCAGCAGCCAAAGCCTGCGGGGCATTACAGATACGCAGTATTTT

D: -
size: once
J: TRBJ2-1
V: TRBV28
CDR3: CASSPLISKNEQLF
DNA: TGTGCCAGCAGCCCTCTAATTAGCAAAAATGAGCAGTTATTC

D: -
size: once
J: TRBJ2-3
V: TRBV20-1
CDR3: CSADRQIDTDTQYF
DNA: TGCAGTGCGGATAGACAGATTGACACAGATACGCAGTATTTT

D: -
size: -
J: TRBJ2-7
V: TRBV19
CDR3: CASSAVLGRIGDEQYF
DNA: TGTGCCAGTAGTGCCGTGTTGGGTCGAATCGGGGACGAGCAGTACTTC

D: TRBD1
size: -
J: TRBJ1-5
V: TRBV19
CDR3: CASSGTGGGNQPQHF
DNA: TGTGCCAGTAGTGGGACAGGGGGAGGAAATCAGCCCCAGCATTTT

D: -
size: -
J: TRBJ2-5
V: TRBV6-4
CDR3: CASSRRAGGETQYF
DNA: TGTGCCAGCAGTAGGAGGGCAGGGGGGGAGACCCAGTACTTC

D: -
size: -
J: TRBJ2-7
V: TRBV7-8
CDR3: CASSLQPPWAGRTYEQYF
DNA: TGTGCCAGCAGCTTACAGCCCCCCTGGGCGGGTCGAACCTACGAGCAGTACTTC

D: -
size: medium-sized
J: TRBJ1-1
V: TRBV2
CDR3: CASIGAQGMNTEAFF
DNA: TGTGCCAGCATAGGGGCGCAGGGCATGAACACTGAAGCTTTCTTT

D: TRBD2
size: once
J: TRBJ2-1
V: TRBV12-3/TRBV12-4
CDR3: CASSRGPILAGGHNEQFF
DNA: TGTGCCAGCAGTCGGGGCCCCATTCTAGCGGGAGGCCACAATGAGCAGTTCTTC

D: -
size: medium-sized
J: TRBJ2-7
V: TRBV6-5
CDR3: CASSYNSQGANEQYF
DNA: TGTGCCAGCAGTTACAACAGTCAGGGTGCCAACGAGCAGTACTTC

D: -
size: -
J: TRBJ2-7
V: TRBV9
CDR3: CASSVVWDGRADEQYF
DNA: TGTGCCAGCAGCGTTGTGTGGGACGGCAGGGCCGACGAGCAGTACTTC

D: -
size: -
J: TRBJ2-1
V: TRBV12-3/TRBV12-4
CDR3: CASSLGEGNRQFF
DNA: TGTGCCAGCAGTTTAGGTGAGGGGAACAGGCAGTTCTTC

D: TRBD1
size: -
J: TRBJ2-1
V: TRBV7-2
CDR3: CASSTRTGVNEQFF
DNA: TGTGCCAGCAGCACACGGACAGGGGTCAATGAGCAGTTCTTC

D: -
size: medium-sized
J: TRBJ1-2
V: TRBV28
CDR3: CASSLSQQGYTF
DNA: TGTGCCAGCAGTTTATCCCAACAAGGCTACACCTTC

D: TRBD2
size: -
J: TRBJ2-7
V: TRBV5-4
CDR3: CASSLDSGNFEQYF
DNA: TGTGCCAGCAGCTTGGATAGCGGGAACTTCGAGCAGTACTTC

D: -
size: many
J: TRBJ2-7
V: TRBV29-1
CDR3: CSVEGGPQGPAYEQYF
DNA: TGCAGCGTTGAGGGAGGCCCACAGGGACCCGCCTACGAGCAGTACTTC

D: TRBD2
size: -
J: TRBJ2-1
V: TRBV2
CDR3: CASAKFSGRASNEQFF
DNA: TGTGCCAGCGCCAAATTTAGCGGGAGGGCCTCAAATGAGCAGTTCTTC

D: TRBD2
size: few
J: TRBJ2-1
V: TRBV27
CDR3: CASSRTSYNEQFF
DNA: TGTGCCAGCAGTCGGACTAGCTACAATGAGCAGTTCTTC

D: -
size: -
J: TRBJ2-2
V: TRBV5-5
CDR3: CASSFGGTSITGELFF
DNA: TGTGCCAGCAGCTTCGGCGGGACATCGATCACCGGGGAGCTGTTTTTT

D: -
size: many
J: TRBJ1-1
V: TRBV3-1
CDR3: CASSQEGAFQAFF
DNA: TGTGCCAGCAGCCAAGAGGGGGCTTTCCAAGCTTTCTTT

D: -
size: many
J: TRBJ1-2
V: TRBV3-2
CDR3: CASSQERYSWQGAASNYGYTF
DNA: TGTGCCAGCAGCCAAGAAAGGTATTCATGGCAGGGTGCCGCATCTAACTATGGCTACACCTTC

D: -
size: -
J: TRBJ2-7
V: TRBV9
CDR3: CASSPRQRAMGEQYF
DNA: TGTGCCAGCAGCCCCCGTCAGCGGGCGATGGGCGAGCAGTACTTC

D: -
size: medium-sized
J: TRBJ2-2
V: TRBV7-3
CDR3: CASSLEGSTGELFF
DNA: TGTGCCAGCAGCTTAGAAGGGTCCACCGGGGAGCTGTTTTTT

D: -
size: few
J: TRBJ1-2
V: TRBV12-3/TRBV12-4
CDR3: CASIDRFHGYTF
DNA: TGTGCCAGCATAGACAGGTTCCATGGCTACACCTTC

D: -
size: -
J: TRBJ1-1
V: TRBV19
CDR3: CASKVGSHMNTEAFF
DNA: TGTGCCAGTAAGGTGGGGAGCCATATGAACACTGAAGCTTTCTTT

D: -
size: -
J: TRBJ1-1
V: TRBV2
CDR3: CASSEGAVGTSMNTEAFF
DNA: TGTGCCAGCAGTGAAGGCGCCGTTGGGACAAGCATGAACACTGAAGCTTTCTTT

D: TRBD1
size: -
J: TRBJ2-2
V: TRBV20-1
CDR3: CSATGQGYTGELFF
DNA: TGCAGTGCTACGGGACAGGGGTACACCGGGGAGCTGTTTTTT

D: TRBD2
size: medium-sized
J: TRBJ2-7
V: TRBV20-1
CDR3: CSAQGRLAGLEGQYF
DNA: TGCAGTGCTCAGGGGCGACTAGCGGGATTAGAGGGGCAGTACTTC

D: -
size: medium-sized
J: TRBJ1-4
V: TRBV6-1
CDR3: CASSREHSNEKLFF
DNA: TGTGCCAGCAGTAGGGAGCACTCCAATGAAAAACTGTTTTTT